The 25 T cell receptor beta chains below all came from one sample that was sequenced in a study of blood T cells in healthy people across ages. Primed by a sample-barcoded 5' primer and a J-beta primer mix, a second PCR proceeded for about 7 to 11 cycles. MiXCR, applied by TCRdb to the 5' RACE reads, yields one record per CDR3 protein. The table records roughly 2 million distinct CDR3 sequences, around 50% of them present only once. Source material: blood. The receptors here all came from a woman between 40 and 55 years old in good health.

For this clonotype: This may come from a read error, since a much larger clone is one base off. The chain is built from TRBV7-9 and TRBJ1-2, with 8 nucleotides matching TRBD1. Germline values: CDR1 SEHNR, CDR2 FQNEAQ (reference sequence). This CDR3 comprises 15 residues. The CDR3 sequence is CANSLVPGGDHGYTF. Here the CDR3 DNA reads TGTGCCAACAGCTTAGTTCCAGGGGGCGATCATGGCTACACCTTC. The full variable domain, its missing parts supplied by reference TRBV7-9 and TRBJ1-2, is DTGVSQNPRHKITKRGQNVTFRCDPISEHNRLYWYRQTLGQGPEFLTYFQNEAQLEKSRLLSDRFSAERPKGSFSTLEIQRTEQGDSAMYLCANSLVPGGDHGYTFGSGTRLTVV.

V gene TRBV7-8 combines with J gene TRBJ1-2, with a tentative D call TRBD1 (5 bases). Per the germline V gene, CDR1 is SGHVS and CDR2 is FQNEAQ. V was trimmed by 3 bases and J by 9 bases, leaving 17 bases between them. The CDR3 contains 14 residues. CDR3 loop: CASSFHGGGLSYTF. The CDR3, as DNA: TGTGCCAGCAGCTTTCACGGCGGGGGGTTGAGCTACACCTTC.

This clonotype was found a few times. The genes are TRBV11-1 and TRBJ2-7; TRBD1 aligns across 9 bases. The ends lost 1 base at V and 7 bases at J; junction bases unmatched: 14. The CDR3 is 17 residues long. The V gene's germline CDR1 is SGHAT and CDR2 FQDESV (reference sequence). The CDR3 sequence: CASSLGTPGQGLPEQYF. CDR3 coding DNA: TGTGCCAGCAGCTTAGGGACTCCGGGACAGGGATTACCGGAGCAGTACTTC. The variable domain in full, completed from reference TRBV11-1 and TRBJ2-7, reads EAEVAQSPRYKITEKSQAVAFWCDPISGHATLYWYRQILGQGPELLVQFQDESVVDDSQLPKDRFSAERLKGVDSTLKIQPAELGDSAMYLCASSLGTPGQGLPEQYFGPGTRLTVT.

This sequence joins TRBV6-5 and TRBJ2-3; D is possibly TRBD1 (6 bases). Germline V gene lookup returns CDR1 MNHEY and CDR2 SVGAGI. The CDR3 loop spans 16 amino acids. V lost 7 bases, J lost 1 base, and 18 bases lay in between. The DNA of the CDR3 is TGTGCCAGCAAGGGGGTAGGGGCGCGGGGCACAGATACGCAGTATTTT. Translating gives CASKGVGARGTDTQYF.

The chain has TRBV27 and TRBJ2-7, with TRBD1 matching 12 bases. Per germline, CDR1 MNHEY and CDR2 SMNVEV (reference sequence). Losses at the gene ends were 5 bases for V and 10 bases for J; bases not matched to a gene: 12. The CDR3 contains 15 residues. CDR3 nucleotide sequence: TGTGCCAGCAGTCACGGGACAGGGGGCGGTGAGGCCCAGTACTTC. Translated: CASSHGTGGGEAQYF.

V gene TRBV20-1 combines with J gene TRBJ1-5; TRBD1 aligns across 12 bases. Looked up from germline, CDR1 is DFQATT and CDR2 is SNEGSKA (reference sequence). This CDR3 has 18 residues. Losses at the gene ends were 0 bases for V and 6 bases for J; bases not matched to a gene: 12. The CDR3 sequence is CSARDGTGGFRLGQPQHF. As DNA, the CDR3 is TGCAGTGCTAGAGATGGGACAGGGGGCTTCAGATTAGGTCAGCCCCAGCATTTT.

The chain recombines TRBV28 with TRBJ2-4; weak D call: TRBD2 (6 bases). The tail of the sequence fits TRBJ2-5 better, so the J call may be wrong. The CDR3 consists of 14 residues. Germline V gene lookup returns CDR1 MDHEN and CDR2 SYDVKM. In DNA form, the CDR3 reads TGTGCCAGCAGTGCGGGACGATCGCTTGGGACCCAGTACTTC. It yields the protein CASSAGRSLGTQYF.

The rearrangement joins TRBV2 to TRBJ2-3, with D uncertain. This CDR3 is built from 12 residues. Trimming left V 7 bases short and J 3 bases short, with 8 bases between. Germline V lookup: CDR1 SNHLY, CDR2 FYNNEI. The CDR3 protein is CASIWRTDTQYF. The DNA of the CDR3 is TGTGCCAGCATATGGAGAACAGATACGCAGTATTTT. Combining the CDR3 with reference TRBV2 and TRBJ2-3 gives the whole variable domain EPEVTQTPSHQVTQMGQEVILRCVPISNHLYFYWYRQILGQKVEFLVSFYNNEISEKSEIFDDQFSVERPDGSNFTLKIRSTKLEDSAMYFCASIWRTDTQYFGPGTRLTVL.

This chain connects TRBV6-5 to TRBJ2-5; TRBD1 matches 7 bases. The J call could be wrong; TRBJ2-7 is a better fit for the DNA end. Germline values: CDR1 MNHEY, CDR2 SVGAGI. This CDR3 has 14 residues. DNA of the CDR3: TGTGCCAGCAGTTACGGGACAGTAGGCGACGAGCAGTACTTC. Encoded protein: CASSYGTVGDEQYF.

CDR3 amino acids: CSLTPGTRSPDTQYF. The DNA for the CDR3 is TGCAGTCTAACCCCGGGGACTAGATCGCCGGATACGCAGTATTTT. This chain uses TRBV20-1 with TRBJ2-3, with 8 positions matching TRBD2. Germline loops: CDR1 DFQATT, CDR2 SNEGSKA (reference sequence). This CDR3 spans 15 amino acids. J was trimmed by 6 bases and V by 8 bases; bases with no gene match: 16.

This chain connects TRBV9 to TRBJ1-4, with D uncertain. Trimming pared 0 bases from V and 7 bases from J, leaving 13 bases between. Per germline, CDR1 SGDLS and CDR2 YYNGEE. There are 15 residues in the CDR3. CDR3 protein: CASSVALGHGEKLFF. The CDR3 DNA is TGTGCCAGCAGCGTAGCTTTAGGTCACGGTGAAAAACTGTTTTTT.

This clonotype was observed a handful of times. The chain links TRBV20-1 to TRBJ2-5, with D possibly being TRBD1 or TRBD2 (5 bases each). This CDR3 comprises 14 residues. Trimming pared 1 base from V and 7 bases from J, leaving 16 bases between. Germline V gives CDR1 DFQATT, CDR2 SNEGSKA (reference sequence). The CDR3 loop reads CSARAREGPPTQYF. The CDR3 region has the DNA TGCAGTGCTAGAGCCCGAGAGGGACCTCCGACCCAGTACTTC.

Only one count was recorded for this clonotype. The rearrangement uses TRBV4-1 and TRBJ2-4; TRBD1 agrees at 8 bases. The DNA end lines up better with TRBJ2-7; the J call may be wrong. The germline V gene has CDR1 MGHRA and CDR2 YSYEKL. The CDR3 length is 17 residues. The CDR3 region has the DNA TGCGCCAGCAGCCTAGGAGACAGGGGTATAATTTCCGACGAGCAGTACTTC. This encodes CASSLGDRGIISDEQYF.

This clonotype was detected a few times. V and J are TRBV3-1 and TRBJ2-1; D is unresolved. This CDR3 is 14 amino acids long. V was pared by 1 base and J by 7 bases, with 11 bases between. Germline lookup yields CDR1 LGHDT and CDR2 YNNKEL (reference sequence). The CDR3 DNA is TGTGCCAGCAGCCAAGTCCAGACACGGAATGAGCAGTTCTTC. Protein: CASSQVQTRNEQFF.

In this sample, this clonotype turned up a few times. DNA of the CDR3: TGTGCCAGCAGTGATGGCGGGGGGGCCTCGGATGAGCAGTTCTTC. Translating gives CASSDGGGASDEQFF. The chain is built from TRBV6-4 and TRBJ2-1; 9 nucleotides agree with TRBD2. J was trimmed by 8 bases and V by 3 bases; bases with no gene match: 8. There are 15 residues in the CDR3. CDR1 and CDR2 (germline): MRHNA, SNTAGT.

The CDR3 coding sequence is TGCAGTGCGCCGGTACAGGGTTTATCCGATGAGCAGTTCTTC. As protein: CSAPVQGLSDEQFF. The chain is built from TRBV20-1 and TRBJ2-1, with a weak D call TRBD1 (6 bases). Per the germline V gene, CDR1 is DFQATT and CDR2 is SNEGSKA (reference sequence). With 6 bases removed from V and 8 bases from J, the gap between germline ends came to 20 bases. This CDR3 has 14 amino acids.

This clonotype was seen more than once but under ten times. This rearrangement joins TRBV20-1 to TRBJ1-1, with D uncertain. Germline CDR1 and CDR2: DFQATT and SNEGSKA (reference sequence). The CDR3 totals 12 residues. V was trimmed by 2 bases and J by 6 bases, leaving 10 bases between them. The chain's CDR3 is CSARSLQPEAFF. CDR3 coding DNA: TGCAGTGCTAGAAGTCTTCAACCTGAAGCTTTCTTT.

The sample holds a few counts of this clonotype. The chain links TRBV28 to TRBJ1-4; D is undetermined. The V end lost 11 bases, the J end lost 7 bases, and 17 bases lay between the germline ends. The V gene's germline CDR1 is MDHEN and CDR2 SYDVKM. This CDR3 has 13 amino acids. CDR3 loop: CAVQDPTGEKLFF. In DNA form, the CDR3 reads TGTGCCGTCCAAGATCCCACGGGTGAAAAACTGTTTTTT.

The genes are TRBV2 and TRBJ2-2; 8 bases are a match to TRBD2. From germline, CDR1 is SNHLY and CDR2 FYNNEI. CDR3 size: 14 residues. With 11 bases clipped from V and 2 bases from J, the junction kept 7 bases outside the gene matches. The CDR3 protein is CAQHGTSNTGELFF. Written as DNA, the CDR3 is TGTGCCCAGCACGGGACTAGTAACACCGGGGAGCTGTTTTTT. Full variable domain (missing parts from reference TRBV2 and TRBJ2-2): EPEVTQTPSHQVTQMGQEVILRCVPISNHLYFYWYRQILGQKVEFLVSFYNNEISEKSEIFDDQFSVERPDGSNFTLKIRSTKLEDSAMYFCAQHGTSNTGELFFGEGSRLTVL.

Comments on this clonotype: At one end the junction does not follow the germline gene, possibly because of a read error. V is TRBV4-3 and J is TRBJ2-1; no definite D call. This CDR3 comprises 15 residues. Germline V gives CDR1 LGHNA, CDR2 YSLEER. DNA for the CDR3: TGCGCCAGCAGCCAAGAAGGCAAGAGCTACGATGAGCAGTTCTTC. This sequence encodes CASSQEGKSYDEQFF.

The V call is TRBV20-1, the J call TRBJ2-7; D is undetermined. The CDR3 is 13 residues long. Trimming removed 6 bases at V and 3 bases at J, with 15 bases between. CDR1 is DFQATT, CDR2 SNEGSKA, per germline (reference sequence). The CDR3 sequence: CSASPAVFYEQYF. Written as DNA, the CDR3 is TGCAGTGCCAGTCCCGCCGTCTTCTACGAGCAGTACTTC.

The genes are TRBV6-2 or TRBV6-3 and TRBJ2-3; 7 bases align to TRBD1. Trimming cost V 0 bases and J 0 bases; bases outside gene matches: 3. The CDR3 has 16 amino acids. CDR1 is MNHEY, CDR2 SVGEGT, per germline. The CDR3: CASSYSGQDSTDTQYF. For the CDR3, the DNA is TGTGCCAGCAGTTACTCAGGACAGGATAGCACAGATACGCAGTATTTT.

The gene calls are TRBV4-3 and TRBJ2-7; 9 bases fit TRBD1. V lost 1 base, J lost 4 bases, and 5 bases stayed unmatched. Germline assignment: CDR1 LGHNA and CDR2 YSLEER. The CDR3 loop spans 15 amino acids. The CDR3 DNA is TGCGCCAGCAGCCAAGGGGACAGGGCCACGTACGAGCAGTACTTC. Its protein is CASSQGDRATYEQYF.

V usage is TRBV9 and J usage is TRBJ2-5; no definite D call. The CDR3 contains 14 residues. Per germline, CDR1 SGDLS and CDR2 YYNGEE. The germline V and J ends were trimmed by 4 bases and 2 bases, with 12 bases remaining between them. The CDR3: CASSPPAVQETQYF. The CDR3 DNA reads as TGTGCCAGCAGCCCCCCCGCGGTTCAAGAGACCCAGTACTTC.

With regard to this clonotype: This could be a read error, since a much larger clone is one nucleotide away. V and J are TRBV6-6 and TRBJ2-1; D is undetermined. The CDR3 spans 12 residues. The V end was cut by 0 bases, the J end by 7 bases, with 4 bases between. Germline V gene data show CDR1 as MNHNY and CDR2 as SVGAGI (reference sequence). CDR3 DNA: TGTGCCAGCAGTTACTCGGTGAATGAGCAGTTCTTC. Protein sequence: CASSYSVNEQFF.